The present entry profiles one TCR beta chain with its context. This clone was found a few times. The target of this receptor is not known. No qualities accompany the bases; no much larger clone lies one base away. The germline V gene yields MGHRA for CDR1 and YSYEKL for CDR2. Trimming removed 1 base from V and 5 bases from J, leaving 11 bases between the germline ends. The CDR3 measures 14 amino acids from cysteine to phenylalanine. Of the read, only the CDR3 DNA is kept; its 42 bases are in frame from base 1. The data were taken from a study of beta chain features in type 1 diabetes listed by TCRdb under 2018. About the investigation overall: Mean age, gender distribution, total cell number and subset yield did not differ between patients and healthy donors. A total of 90 million to 120 million sorted cells were examined across all samples, and a strong correlation was observed between cell number per subset and RNA yield. The study compared the TCRB repertoires of sorted circulating CD4+ T cell subsets in recently diagnosed type 1 diabetes patients with those in matched healthy donors. Whereas all 28 donors provided naive and central memory subsets, regulatory and stem cell-like memory subsets were isolated from just 8 patients and about 8 healthy donors. What the authors observed across the whole study: The naive, central memory and regulatory TCRB repertoires appeared to resemble one another more closely among patients than among healthy donors. PCR might favor shorter templates, but patient and control samples were amplified and corrected together, so any skew would affect both groups equally. At VDJ recombination sites, patients with type 1 diabetes made fewer insertions and deleted more nucleotides, a pattern implying thymic rearrangement abnormalities. Sequencing cDNA rather than genomic DNA could over-represent highly expressing activated cells, although activation and CD3 levels did not differ between groups. Because small numbers of individuals were included in the HLA sub-analyses, any influence of HLA type on TCRB rearrangement was left unresolved. In all four CD4+ subsets, TCRB CDR3 length was moderately but significantly shorter in type 1 diabetes patients.

All of the isolated RNA was reverse transcribed with the High Capacity cDNA Reverse Transcription Kit, so expressed TCRB transcripts were sequenced. Deep immunoSEQ sequencing was performed on naive, central memory and regulatory T cell samples, with an average of approximately 4 million total reads per sample. Sorted cells were lysed in RLT buffer and RNA was extracted with DNase-treated RNeasy Micro or Mini kits, depending on cell number. To prevent cross-contamination, each cell subset was processed individually, whereas patient and healthy donor samples were processed jointly. Using the immunoSEQ multiplex PCR, TCRB sequences were amplified from cDNA into 87-bp fragments spanning the CDR3 region. Amplicons were sequenced on the Illumina HiSeq platform. Concerning the study's data processing: Synthetic template baselines were used to correct PCR bias computationally, reads within Hamming distance 2 were collapsed together, and singletons that could not be merged were discarded. Reads were aligned against IMGT so that V, D and J genes, CDR3 length and insertions or deletions at six rearrangement sites could be assigned. Within each subset, clonotype counts were normalized to sorted cell number, after which true diversity and Gini coefficients were computed with the tcR R package. The overlap coefficient, calculated on TCRB nucleotide sequences, was used to quantify repertoire sharing. As a proxy for the pre-selection repertoire, out-of-frame TCRB sequences from naive cells were analyzed. Held by TCRdb, this immuneACCESS table contains in-frame sequences only and omits some clones. Under half of the omission traces to an unresolved V gene where checked; the cause of the rest is unknown. V, J and clone size are those of that table, while D and trimming were read from the DNA. Counted in this sample were hundreds of thousands of clones; around 16% of them appeared once. Of the sample, around 0.095% falls within the top ten clones.

A single peripheral blood draw of approximately 110 mL on average was collected from each donor into heparinised tubes. Naive, central memory, regulatory and stem cell-like memory CD4+ T cells were sorted on a BD FACSAria II using a panel including CD45RO, CCR7, CD25, CD127, CD95 and CD27. A purity above 95% was achieved for all sorted populations. Right away, PBMCs were isolated by Lymphoprep density gradient centrifugation and were stained directly, with no culture step. So that batch effects would be minimized, each experiment stained and sorted samples in pairs, pairing one healthy donor with one patient.

The chain links TRBV4-1 with TRBJ2-5; TRBD2 is a possible D gene, resting on 6 matching bases. The clonotype originates from a man aged 18 to 35 in good health. Sequenced: naive CD4+ T cells from blood. The cell subset or site label here, explained by the study, means: true naive CD4+ T cells. The CDR3 sequence is CASSQVTSLETQYF. The nucleotides are TGCGCCAGCAGCCAAGTTACTAGCTTGGAGACCCAGTACTTC.